The rows below give T cell receptor beta chains drawn from one sample of a study of T-cell reconstitution after alpha-beta-depleted transplantation in children. From the PCR reads, TCRdb called clonotypes with MiXCR, one entry per CDR3 protein. Found here are about 830,000 distinct CDR3 sequences, roughly 15% of them singletons; the top ten hold 5%. Here the sequenced sample was PBMCs, mostly from graft donor cells, taken 360 days after TCRalphabeta/CD19-depleted stem cell transplant. The receptors come from a male patient between 5 and 17 years old who had a stem cell transplant for acute lymphoblastic leukemia, so the T cells may come from the graft donor. CDR3s include the opening cysteine and the closing phenylalanine or tryptophan. Not all rows give a size; the values are once, few, many and, for expanded clones, a class.

V	size	J	CDR3
TRBV5-1	.	TRBJ2-1	CASSPASHAGPYNEQFF
TRBV4-2	few	TRBJ2-3	CASSLETRASGATDTQYF
TRBV2	.	TRBJ2-7	CASTLRVAYEQYF
TRBV4-1	.	TRBJ2-3	CASSQGTSGRKDTQYF
TRBV12-3/TRBV12-4	.	TRBJ2-2	CACSLPRGMKRENTGELFF
TRBV27	.	TRBJ2-7	CASSLSGGSPTYEQYF
TRBV5-1	.	TRBJ2-1	CASGRDSLGPLVDEQFF
TRBV7-8	.	TRBJ1-4	CASSPRTGYNEKLFF
TRBV5-1	.	TRBJ2-1	CASSFRPGPINEQFF
TRBV4-2	.	TRBJ2-5	CASSQGDLRERLQTQYF
TRBV6-2/TRBV6-3	few	TRBJ2-7	CASSSQNRASSYEQYF